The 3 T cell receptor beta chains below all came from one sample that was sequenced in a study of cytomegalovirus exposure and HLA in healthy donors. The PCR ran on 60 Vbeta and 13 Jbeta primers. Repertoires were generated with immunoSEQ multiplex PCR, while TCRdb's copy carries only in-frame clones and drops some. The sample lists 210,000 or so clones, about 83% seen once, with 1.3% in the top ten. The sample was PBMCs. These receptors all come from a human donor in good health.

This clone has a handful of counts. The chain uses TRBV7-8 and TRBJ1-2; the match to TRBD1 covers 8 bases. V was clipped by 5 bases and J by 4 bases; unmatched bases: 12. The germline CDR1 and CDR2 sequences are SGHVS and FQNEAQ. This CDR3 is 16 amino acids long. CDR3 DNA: TGTGCCAGCAGCCCCACCACCGGACAGGGACCCTATGGCTACACCTTC. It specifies CASSPTTGQGPYGYTF.

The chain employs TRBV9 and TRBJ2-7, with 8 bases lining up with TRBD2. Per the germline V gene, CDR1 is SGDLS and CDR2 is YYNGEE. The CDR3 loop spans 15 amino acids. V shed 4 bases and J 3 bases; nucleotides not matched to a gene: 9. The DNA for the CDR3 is TGTGCCAGCAGCCCCGGAGGCCTAGCGGGCTACGAGCAGTACTTC. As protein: CASSPGGLAGYEQYF.

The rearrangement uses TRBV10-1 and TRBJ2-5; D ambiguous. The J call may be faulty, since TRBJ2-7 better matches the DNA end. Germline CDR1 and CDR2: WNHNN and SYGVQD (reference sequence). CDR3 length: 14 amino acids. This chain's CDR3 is CASSPTRLSYEQYF. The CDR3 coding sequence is TGCGCCAGCTCACCGACCAGGCTATCCTACGAGCAGTACTTC.